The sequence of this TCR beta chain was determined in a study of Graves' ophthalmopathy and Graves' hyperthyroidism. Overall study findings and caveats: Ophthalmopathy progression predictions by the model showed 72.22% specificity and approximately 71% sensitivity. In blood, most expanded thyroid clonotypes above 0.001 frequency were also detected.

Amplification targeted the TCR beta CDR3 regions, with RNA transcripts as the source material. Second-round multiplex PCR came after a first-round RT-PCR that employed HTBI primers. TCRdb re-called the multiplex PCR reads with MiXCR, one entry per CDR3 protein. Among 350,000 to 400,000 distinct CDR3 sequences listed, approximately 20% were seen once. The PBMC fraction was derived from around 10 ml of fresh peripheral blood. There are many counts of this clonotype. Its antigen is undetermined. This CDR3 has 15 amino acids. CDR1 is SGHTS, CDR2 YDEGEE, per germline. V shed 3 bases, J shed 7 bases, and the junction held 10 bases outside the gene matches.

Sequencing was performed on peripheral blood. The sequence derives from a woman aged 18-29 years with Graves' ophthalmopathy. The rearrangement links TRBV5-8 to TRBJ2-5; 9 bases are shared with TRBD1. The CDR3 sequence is CASSSRQGVGRTQYF. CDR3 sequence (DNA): TGTGCCAGCAGCTCACGACAGGGGGTAGGAAGGACCCAGTACTTC.